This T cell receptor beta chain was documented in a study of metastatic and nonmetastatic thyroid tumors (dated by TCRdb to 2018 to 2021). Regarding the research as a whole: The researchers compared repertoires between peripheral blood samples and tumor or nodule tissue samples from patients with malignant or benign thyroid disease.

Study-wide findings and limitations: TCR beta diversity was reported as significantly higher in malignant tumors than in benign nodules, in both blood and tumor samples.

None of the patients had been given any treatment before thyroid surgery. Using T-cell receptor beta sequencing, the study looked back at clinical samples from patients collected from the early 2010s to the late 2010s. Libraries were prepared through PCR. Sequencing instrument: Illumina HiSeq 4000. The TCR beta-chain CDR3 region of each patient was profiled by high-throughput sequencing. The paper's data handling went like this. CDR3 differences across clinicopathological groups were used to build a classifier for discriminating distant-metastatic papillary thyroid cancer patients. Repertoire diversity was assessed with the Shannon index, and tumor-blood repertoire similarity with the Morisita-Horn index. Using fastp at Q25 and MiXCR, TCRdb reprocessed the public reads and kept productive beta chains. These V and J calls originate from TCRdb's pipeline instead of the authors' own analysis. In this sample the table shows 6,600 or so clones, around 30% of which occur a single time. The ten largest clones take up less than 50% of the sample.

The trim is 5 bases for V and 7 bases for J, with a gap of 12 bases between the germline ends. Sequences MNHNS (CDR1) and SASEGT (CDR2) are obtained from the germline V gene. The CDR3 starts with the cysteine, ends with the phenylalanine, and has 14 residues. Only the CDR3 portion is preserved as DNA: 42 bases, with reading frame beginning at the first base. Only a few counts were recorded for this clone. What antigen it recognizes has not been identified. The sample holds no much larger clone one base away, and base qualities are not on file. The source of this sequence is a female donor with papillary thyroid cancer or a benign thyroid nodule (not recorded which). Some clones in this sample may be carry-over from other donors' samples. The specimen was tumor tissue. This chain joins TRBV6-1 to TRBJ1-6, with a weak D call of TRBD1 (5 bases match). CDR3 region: CASSLRDFNSPLHF. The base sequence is TGTGCCAGCAGTCTACGGGACTTCAATTCACCCCTCCACTTT.